A single TCR beta chain is shown here with its context. Generated by immunoSEQ multiplex PCR, the TCRdb table keeps only in-frame clones and is missing some. Seen here are roughly 230,000 clones, about 83% observed once, and the top ten hold approximately 7.4%. The data were taken from a study of blood T cell repertoires in COVID-19. Study details: PBMCs, B-cell-depleted T cells, or T cells provided the cDNA or gDNA that made up the material.

In germline, CDR1 is MDHEN, CDR2 SYDVKM. This CDR3 contains 15 residues. J lost 4 bases, V lost 3 bases, and 6 bases had no gene match. The sequencing sample was made of peripheral blood. The J gene is TRBJ2-5, the V gene TRBV28; 9 bases fit TRBD2. The origin of this receptor is a woman aged 45-65 years with acute or convalescent COVID-19. CDR3 region: CASSFGRGGRETQYF. CDR3 sequence (DNA): TGTGCCAGCAGTTTTGGGCGGGGGGGCCGAGAGACCCAGTACTTC.